This T cell receptor (beta chain) was documented in a study of PD-1 blockade in classical Hodgkin lymphoma. This clone was picked up many times. Other DNA sequences from this sample encode an identical CDR3 as well. V was shortened by 1 base and J by 5 bases, with 6 bases between the two germline ends. The CDR3 sequence is 12 residues long. CDR1 is SGHDT, CDR2 YYEEEE, per germline. Only in-frame clones appear in the TCRdb table, and some are missing; sequencing was by immunoSEQ multiplex PCR. The sample records 45,000 to 60,000 clones, nearly 80% being singletons. The time point denotes: cycle 4 day 1 (C4D1), after more than five weeks of nivolumab. Every patient experienced relapse after autologous stem cell transplantation, and brentuximab vedotin exposure varied.

Specimen: peripheral blood mononuclear cells (PBMCs), collected before the fourth cycle of nivolumab. The chain has TRBV5-6 and TRBJ1-1, with D hard to call. The sequence was obtained from a human donor with classical Hodgkin lymphoma. The CDR3 sequence: CASSLRGTEAFF. The CDR3 DNA reads as TGTGCCAGCAGCTTGAGAGGTACTGAAGCTTTCTTT.